What follows describes a single T cell receptor (beta chain). This record comes from a study of blood T cell repertoires in COVID-19. This CDR3 has 16 amino acids. Germline lookup yields CDR1 SGHNT and CDR2 YYREEE (reference sequence). V shed 5 bases, J shed 0 bases, and the junction held 9 bases outside the gene matches. Libraries were prepared by immunoSEQ multiplex PCR; TCRdb keeps only in-frame clonotypes and omits some of them. In the table there are about 140,000 clones, just over 85% of which are singletons. The receptor's source is a woman aged 55-70 years with acute or convalescent COVID-19. The chain uses TRBV5-4 and TRBJ1-1, with TRBD1 matching 8 bases. The sequenced material came from peripheral blood. This CDR3 is CASSSGTGTMNTEAFF. The CDR3 bases are TGTGCCAGCAGTTCCGGGACAGGAACGATGAACACTGAAGCTTTCTTT.